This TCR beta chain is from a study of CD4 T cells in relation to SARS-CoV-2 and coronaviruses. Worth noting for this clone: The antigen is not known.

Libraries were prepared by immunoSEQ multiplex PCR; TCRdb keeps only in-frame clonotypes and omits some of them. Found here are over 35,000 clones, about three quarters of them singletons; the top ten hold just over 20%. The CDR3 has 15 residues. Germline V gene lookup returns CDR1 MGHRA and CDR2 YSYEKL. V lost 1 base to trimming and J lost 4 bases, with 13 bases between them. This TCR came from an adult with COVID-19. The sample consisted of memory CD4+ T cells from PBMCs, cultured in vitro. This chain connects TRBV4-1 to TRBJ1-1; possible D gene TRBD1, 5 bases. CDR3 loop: CASSQAGSGGTEAFF. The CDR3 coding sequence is TGCGCCAGCAGCCAAGCCGGATCGGGGGGCACTGAAGCTTTCTTT.